The 4 T cell receptor beta chains listed next were all sequenced from one sample in a study of T cells in Graves' hyperthyroidism and ophthalmopathy. The source material, RNA transcripts, was used to amplify TCR beta CDR3 regions. HTBI primers were used for first-round RT-PCR of the TCR CDR3. TCRdb processed the multiplex PCR reads anew with MiXCR; each CDR3 protein has one entry. The sample lists a few hundred thousand distinct CDR3 sequences; less than 15% were seen once. Sequenced: blood. The source is a woman aged 40 to 49 with Graves' hyperthyroidism.

This clonotype was found many times. V usage is TRBV24-1 and J usage is TRBJ1-2; D might be TRBD1 (5 bases). Germline V gives CDR1 KGHDR, CDR2 SFDVKD. This CDR3 comprises 13 residues. V was trimmed by 2 bases and J by 8 bases, leaving 11 bases between them. CDR3 DNA: TGTGCCACCAGTGATTCGGGACGAGGAGGCTACACCTTC. Residues: CATSDSGRGGYTF.

This clonotype occurred many times. The chain combines TRBV12-3 or TRBV12-4 with TRBJ2-7; TRBD1 or TRBD2 may be the D gene (5 bases each). The CDR3 is 14 amino acids. The V end lost 7 bases, the J end lost 5 bases, and 18 bases lay between the germline ends. As DNA, the CDR3 is TGTGCCAGCACCAAAAGTGGGGGTTTCGACGAGCAGTACTTC. Its protein is CASTKSGGFDEQYF.

There are a few counts of this clonotype. Here the CDR3 DNA reads TGCAGTGCTAAAGGGGGCCCTCCTAACTATGGCTACACCTTC. It translates to CSAKGGPPNYGYTF. The rearrangement links TRBV20-1 to TRBJ1-2, with 7 nucleotides matching TRBD1. CDR1 and CDR2 (germline): DFQATT, SNEGSKA (reference sequence). The CDR3 has 14 amino acids. V lost 4 bases and J lost 0; bases outside the gene matches: 5.

The rearrangement uses TRBV19 and TRBJ1-5, with 9 bases fitting TRBD1. The germline V gene encodes CDR1 LNHDA and CDR2 SQIVND (reference sequence). Germline trimming cut 3 bases from V and 1 base from J; bases unmatched to any gene: 4. The CDR3 covers 16 residues. The DNA of the CDR3 is TGTGCCAGTAGTATGGGACAGGGAATGAGCAATCAGCCCCAGCATTTT. This sequence encodes CASSMGQGMSNQPQHF.